These T cell receptor beta chains were read from a single sample in a study of CD8+ T cells in alopecia areata. Sequencing was performed with immunoSEQ multiplex PCR; in TCRdb, only in-frame clones are kept and a portion is missing. Of 100,000 to 150,000 clones detected, over 60% appear once; the ten largest clones hold around 5.7%. Sequenced material: CD4+ T cells sorted from blood, taken at week 4, from a patient treated with tofacitinib. The source is a human donor with alopecia areata. Both conserved end residues are part of each CDR3. D genes are given only for firm matches. The size of a clone is reported for some rows only, either as once, few or many, or as a class for expanded clones.

d_gene,j_gene,abundance,v_gene,CDR3nt,CDR3aa
-,TRBJ2-3,-,TRBV15,TGTGCCACCAGCAGAGTCCGGGTTGGTACGCAGTATTTT,CATSRVRVGTQYF
-,TRBJ2-7,-,TRBV18,TGTGCCAGCTCACCACAGGGTTTTGAGCAGTACTTC,CASSPQGFEQYF
-,TRBJ1-5,-,TRBV7-9,TGTGCCAGCAGCTCCGACAGAAGCAATCAGCCCCAGCATTTT,CASSSDRSNQPQHF
-,TRBJ2-3,-,TRBV5-4,TGTGCCAGCAGCCCGGGGGCGGGGAGAGACACAGATACGCAGTATTTT,CASSPGAGRDTDTQYF
-,TRBJ2-6,-,TRBV7-2,TGTGCCAGCAGCCCTCGACCCACGTCTGGGGCCAACGTCCTGACTTTC,CASSPRPTSGANVLTF
-,TRBJ2-7,-,TRBV30,TGTGCCTGGAGTAACGGAGGGGGCTACGAGCAGTACTTC,CAWSNGGGYEQYF
TRBD1,TRBJ2-1,-,TRBV18,TGTGCCAGCTCACCTGCAGGGGGCCATTCGGATGAGCAGTTCTTC,CASSPAGGHSDEQFF
-,TRBJ1-4,-,TRBV2,TGTGCCAGCAGTCCAACTAATGAAAAACTGTTTTTT,CASSPTNEKLFF
TRBD1,TRBJ1-2,few,TRBV13,TGTGCCAGCAGTTTCGACAGGGGCTATGGCTACACCTTC,CASSFDRGYGYTF
-,TRBJ2-7,-,TRBV6-5,TGTGCCAGCAGTTACTCGAAAGGGTACGAGCAGTACTTC,CASSYSKGYEQYF
-,TRBJ2-5,few,TRBV20-1,TGCAGTGCTTATGGTCTCGAGACCCAGTACTTC,CSAYGLETQYF
-,TRBJ2-2,few,TRBV9,TGTGCCAGCAGCCCCGGGACGAGGCTGAATACCGGGGAGCTGTTTTTT,CASSPGTRLNTGELFF
TRBD2,TRBJ2-7,-,TRBV5-1,TGCGCCAGCAGCTCGGCTAGCGGGCCCTACGAGCAGTACTTC,CASSSASGPYEQYF
-,TRBJ2-2,few,TRBV7-8,TGTGCCAGCACCCGACTAGCGAACACCGGGGAGCTGTTTTTT,CASTRLANTGELFF
-,TRBJ1-1,-,TRBV5-1,TGCGCCAGCAGCTTCGGGGAGGAAACTGAAGCTTTCTTT,CASSFGEETEAFF
-,TRBJ2-1,-,TRBV20-1,TGCAGTGCTAGATTAGCTCTTGAGCAGTTCTTC,CSARLALEQFF
-,TRBJ1-2,few,TRBV21-1,TGTGCCAGCAGCAAAGCCCTTGGACGGACCTATGGCTACACCTTC,CASSKALGRTYGYTF
-,TRBJ1-5,-,TRBV30,TGTGCCTGGGGAGGGGGGGGCAATCAGCCCCAGCATTTT,CAWGGGGNQPQHF
TRBD1,TRBJ2-1,-,TRBV7-2,TGTGCCAGCGAAGACAGGGGGCGGTACAATGAGCAGTTCTTC,CASEDRGRYNEQFF
-,TRBJ1-4,-,TRBV2,TGTGCCAGCAGTGGCGGAACTAATGAAAAACTGTTTTTT,CASSGGTNEKLFF
-,TRBJ1-2,-,TRBV9,TGTGCCAGCAGCGTAAACCATAGGGGAATCTATGGCTACACCTTC,CASSVNHRGIYGYTF
-,TRBJ1-6,-,TRBV7-9,TGTGCCAGCAGCCGACCGTCGTCCAGCTCCTATAATTCACCCCTCCACTTT,CASSRPSSSSYNSPLHF
-,TRBJ2-5,-,TRBV5-4,TGTGCCAGCAGCTTGGAAGGAGAGGCAGAGACCCAGTACTTC,CASSLEGEAETQYF
TRBD2,TRBJ2-3,-,TRBV7-2,TGTGCCAGCAGCTTATCTCCAGCGGGGGGGACAGATACGCAGTATTTT,CASSLSPAGGTDTQYF
TRBD1,TRBJ1-1,-,TRBV27,TGTGCCAGCAGTCCCCGGGGCCAGGGGGTGGACACTGAAGCTTTCTTT,CASSPRGQGVDTEAFF
TRBD2,TRBJ2-1,-,TRBV2,TGTGCCAGCAGTGAAACCCGCCCGGGACTAGGCAATGAGCAGTTCTTC,CASSETRPGLGNEQFF
-,TRBJ2-5,-,TRBV30,TGTGCCTGGAGTGTTTTGACTACTCAAGAGACCCAGTACTTC,CAWSVLTTQETQYF
-,TRBJ1-2,few,TRBV7-9,TGTGCCAGCAGCTTGGACGGCAACTATGGCTACACCTTC,CASSLDGNYGYTF
TRBD1,TRBJ1-2,-,TRBV6-6,TGTGCCAGCAGTGCACACTTCGGGGACAGGGTAGAGACCTTC,CASSAHFGDRVETF
-,TRBJ1-2,-,TRBV7-9,TGTGCCAGCAGCTTACTGCAGGGGAATGGCTACACCTTC,CASSLLQGNGYTF
TRBD2,TRBJ2-3,few,TRBV7-9,TGTGCCAGCAGCACGGCAGCGGGGGGGAGCACAGATACGCAGTATTTT,CASSTAAGGSTDTQYF
-,TRBJ2-7,-,TRBV18,TGTGCCAGCTCACCACCCGGAGCACTGGCCCTCGAGCAGTACTTC,CASSPPGALALEQYF
TRBD2,TRBJ2-7,-,TRBV13,TGTGCCAGCAGCTTATGGGGGGGTCCGGCCTACGAGCAGTACTTC,CASSLWGGPAYEQYF
TRBD2,TRBJ2-1,-,TRBV29-1,TGCAGCGTTGAAAAACTAGCGGGTCCTACAGGGCAGTTCTTC,CSVEKLAGPTGQFF